This T cell receptor beta chain was identified in a study of T cells after yellow fever vaccination. Notes on the study in general: Clones from primary vaccination mostly reappeared after the booster (around 96% CD4, approximately 88% CD8). Across the CD4 and CD8 compartments, a small share of clonotypes was present in both. Researchers report a weaker secondary response that nonetheless peaked faster, day 5 versus 15.

5'RACE template switching produced TCR cDNA carrying a universal primer site and UMIs. Via MiXCR, TCRdb re-called the 5' RACE reads, giving one row per CDR3 protein. This table holds hundreds of thousands of distinct CDR3 sequences, roughly 20% found once. This clonotype was recorded at least ten times. What it binds is not known. CDR1 and CDR2 from the germline V gene are LGHNA and YSLEER. Trimming at V came to 7 bases and at J to 4 bases, leaving 7 bases not matched to a gene. The CDR3 contains 14 residues. The receptor's source is a man aged 18 to 30 who received the YFV17D yellow fever vaccine. The rearrangement joins TRBV4-3 to TRBJ2-3; TRBD2 agrees at 8 bases. The starting material was PBMCs, obtained before the yellow fever booster vaccination. In DNA form, the CDR3 reads TGCGCCAGCAACCGGGGGGGCCTCGCAGATACGCAGTATTTT. This codes for CASNRGGLADTQYF.